This T cell receptor (beta chain) emerged from a study of spatial heterogeneity in lung cancer. Background on the study: The donors were more than 70 patients with non-small cell lung cancer that was early-stage and untreated. PBMC samples from follow-up, where available, were sequenced a median of approximately 24 months after resection. Consistently, beta-chain sequences turned up in larger numbers than alpha-chain sequences did.

The table lists this clonotype with many counts. The CDR3 length is 15 residues. V shed 0 bases and J shed 4 bases, with 13 bases lying between them. Looked up from germline, CDR1 is MNHEY and CDR2 is SMNVEV (reference sequence). One entry per CDR3 protein results from TCRdb running MiXCR on the 5' RACE reads. The sample has around 110,000 distinct CDR3 sequences; 12% are singletons. Time point in this sample: blood at routine non-recurrence follow-up after resection. Whole RNA came from tumor, nontumor lung or frozen PBMC and was sequenced without being sorted. The input for sequencing was PBMCs, taken at follow-up. The chain has TRBV27 and TRBJ2-7; D is unclear. The receptor comes from a male donor with early-stage non-small cell lung cancer. The CDR3: CASSLSGGPSYEQYF. Written as DNA, the CDR3 is TGTGCCAGCAGTTTATCGGGCGGTCCCTCATACGAGCAGTACTTC.